Each of the 18 T cell receptor beta chains below was sequenced from the same sample in a study of Graves' ophthalmopathy and Graves' hyperthyroidism. RNA transcripts were the source from which TCR beta CDR3 regions were amplified. Following a first-round RT-PCR that used HTBI primers, a second-round multiplex PCR was carried out. TCRdb processed the multiplex PCR reads anew with MiXCR; each CDR3 protein has one entry. The sample has approximately 700,000 distinct CDR3 sequences, 35% to 45% seen once; the top ten hold around 3.3%. The sequencing input was peripheral blood. These receptors were taken from an adult man with Graves' ophthalmopathy.

Comment on this clonotype: The CDR3 does not close with the conserved phenylalanine or tryptophan, likely indicating a read error. This rearrangement joins TRBV6-1 to TRBJ2-1; the D gene is possibly TRBD1 (6 bases). CDR1 is MNHNS and CDR2 is SASEGT in the germline V gene. This CDR3 is built from 12 residues. The V gene lost 7 bases and the J gene lost 9 bases, with 13 bases spanning the gap. The CDR3 DNA is TGTGCCAGCATTACAGGGCTGGGTGAGCAGTTCGTC. It codes for CASITGLGEQFV.

This clonotype was seen ten or more times. The chain links TRBV19 to TRBJ1-1; 7 bases agree with TRBD1. From germline, CDR1 is LNHDA and CDR2 SQIVND (reference sequence). J lost 0 bases, V lost 8 bases, and 6 bases had no gene match. The CDR3 totals 14 residues. CDR3 loop: CASSGGTMNTEAFF. The CDR3 coding sequence is TGTGCCAGTTCAGGGGGGACAATGAACACTGAAGCTTTCTTT.

This clonotype was observed a handful of times. The chain recombines TRBV6-5 with TRBJ2-5; 8 bases fit TRBD1. The CDR3 totals 16 residues. Unmatched junction bases numbered 6, after V lost 0 bases and J lost 3 bases. From germline, CDR1 is MNHEY and CDR2 SVGAGI. Written as DNA, the CDR3 is TGTGCCAGCAGTTACTCAGGACAGGGAATAAAAGAGACCCAGTACTTC. Its protein is CASSYSGQGIKETQYF.

Turning to this clonotype: A read error may account for a junction end that differs from germline. The V and J genes are TRBV24-1 and TRBJ2-3, with D perhaps being TRBD1 or TRBD2 (5 bases each). The CDR3 is 14 residues long. Germline CDR1 reads KGHDR; CDR2 reads SFDVKD. For the CDR3, the DNA is TGTGCCAGCAGTCAGGGCCCTAGCTTAGATACGCAGTATTTT. Translated: CASSQGPSLDTQYF.

This clonotype was picked up a small number of times. This chain uses TRBV11-3 with TRBJ1-1; D unresolved. Germline CDR1 reads SGHNT; CDR2 reads YENEEA. The CDR3 totals 14 residues. V was clipped by 0 bases and J by 6 bases, with 11 bases between them. The CDR3 sequence: CASSLDLQRAEAFF. The CDR3, as DNA: TGTGCCAGCAGCTTAGATCTGCAGAGGGCTGAAGCTTTCTTT.

The chain has TRBV2 and TRBJ1-1; the D gene is possibly TRBD1 (5 bases). Germline CDR1 is SNHLY and CDR2 is FYNNEI. The V and J ends lost 8 bases and 4 bases respectively, with 14 bases between them. This CDR3 comprises 13 residues. CDR3 sequence: CASSRGDGTEAFF. The CDR3 DNA is TGTGCCAGCTCACGGGGCGATGGCACTGAAGCTTTCTTT. Filled out from reference TRBV2 and TRBJ1-1, the complete variable domain reads EPEVTQTPSHQVTQMGQEVILRCVPISNHLYFYWYRQILGQKVEFLVSFYNNEISEKSEIFDDQFSVERPDGSNFTLKIRSTKLEDSAMYFCASSRGDGTEAFFGQGTRLTVV.

A note on this clonotype: A much larger clone differs by one base, so this may be a read error. The missing conserved phenylalanine or tryptophan at the end of this CDR3 makes a read error likely. The chain carries TRBV11-3 and TRBJ2-1; 12 bases match TRBD2. CDR1 and CDR2 (germline): SGHNT, YENEEA. This CDR3 comprises 16 residues. The ends lost 2 bases at V and 4 bases at J; junction bases unmatched: 3. Written as DNA, the CDR3 is TGTGCCAGCAGCTTACGACTAGCGGGGGTGTACAATGAGCAGTTCGTC. This sequence encodes CASSLRLAGVYNEQFV.

In its sample, this clonotype was seen once. V and J are TRBV5-4 and TRBJ2-6; TRBD1 matches 10 bases. Unmatched junction bases numbered 3, after V lost 3 bases and J lost 3 bases. In germline, CDR1 is SGHNT, CDR2 YYREEE (reference sequence). CDR3 length: 16 residues. CDR3 region: CASSSGTGDGANVLTF. Written as DNA, the CDR3 is TGTGCCAGCAGCTCCGGGACAGGGGATGGGGCCAACGTCCTGACTTTC.

This clonotype has only a few counts. The V gene is TRBV12-3 or TRBV12-4, the J gene TRBJ2-2; TRBD2 is a possible D gene (5 bases). This CDR3 has 14 residues. V was cut by 3 bases and J by 3 bases, with 8 bases left in between. CDR3 coding DNA: TGTGCCAGCAGTTTGGGGAGCTACACCGGGGAGCTGTTTTTT. Protein: CASSLGSYTGELFF.

A single count supports this clonotype. V is TRBV25-1 and J is TRBJ2-3; D is undetermined. The CDR3 sequence is 12 residues long. The germline gives CDR1 MGHDK, CDR2 SYGVNS. With 7 bases removed from V and 0 bases from J, the gap between germline ends came to 5 bases. In DNA form, the CDR3 reads TGTGCCAGCACGGACAGCACAGATACGCAGTATTTT. Amino acids: CASTDSTDTQYF.

This clonotype was counted between two and nine times. One junction end does not reproduce the germline sequence, and a read error may be involved. The chain combines TRBV7-9 with TRBJ1-1; a weak D match, TRBD1 (6 bases). This CDR3 has 18 amino acids. Germline lookup yields CDR1 SEHNR and CDR2 FQNEAQ (reference sequence). CDR3: CASSQEGGLGGSNTEAFF. The CDR3 bases are TGCGCCAGCAGCCAAGAAGGGGGGCTTGGCGGGTCTAACACTGAAGCTTTCTTT.

This sequence joins TRBV2 and TRBJ1-2; 10 nucleotides agree with TRBD1. Germline CDR1 SNHLY, CDR2 FYNNEI. This CDR3 region has 15 residues. J was trimmed by 4 bases and V by 6 bases; bases with no gene match: 8. DNA for the CDR3: TGTGCCAGCAGCCAACTGACAGGGGGCGTCTATGGCTACACCTTC. It yields the protein CASSQLTGGVYGYTF.

This clonotype was seen many times. The rearrangement uses TRBV12-3 or TRBV12-4 and TRBJ2-7, with 15 nucleotides matching TRBD2. The CDR3 runs 16 residues. The junction had 3 bases not matched to a gene; V was cut back by 5 bases and J by 1 base. Here the CDR3 reads CASSDGTSGRSYEQYF. In nucleotides, the CDR3 is TGTGCCAGCAGTGACGGGACTAGCGGGAGGTCCTACGAGCAGTACTTC.

This clonotype occurred many times. For the CDR3, the DNA is TGTGCCAGCAGTGTTGGACCTTTCACTGAAGCTTTCTTT. Its protein product is CASSVGPFTEAFF. The chain links TRBV6-1 to TRBJ1-1; the D is unclear. V lost 4 bases and J 4 bases, leaving 10 bases between the germline ends. Germline V gene lookup returns CDR1 MNHNS and CDR2 SASEGT. CDR3 length: 13 amino acids.

This clonotype came up once. V is TRBV2 and J is TRBJ2-5; TRBD2 matches at 10 bases. Per the germline V gene, CDR1 is SNHLY and CDR2 is FYNNEI. The CDR3 totals 15 residues. V shed 8 bases, J shed 5 bases, and the junction held 11 bases outside the gene matches. The CDR3 sequence is CASSPVSGGAETQYF. CDR3 in DNA: TGTGCCAGCTCACCAGTCAGCGGGGGGGCGGAGACCCAGTACTTC.

The chain is built from TRBV10-3 and TRBJ1-5; D gene unclear. Looked up from germline, CDR1 is ENHRY and CDR2 is SYGVKD. The CDR3 length is 9 residues. Trimming took 1 base from V and 12 from J, leaving 1 base between them. The DNA for the CDR3 is TGTGCCATCAGTGAGTACCAGCATTTT. Its protein product is CAISEYQHF.

This clonotype was detected only a few times. V usage is TRBV4-3 and J usage is TRBJ1-1, with D hard to call. The length of the CDR3 is 14 residues. Germline V gene data show CDR1 as LGHNA and CDR2 as YSLEER. The V end was cut by 2 bases, the J end by 5 bases, with 12 bases between. The CDR3 sequence is CASSQISYRTEAFF. The CDR3 nucleotides are TGCGCCAGCAGCCAAATAAGTTATAGGACTGAAGCTTTCTTT.

The chain links TRBV19 to TRBJ2-7; the D is unclear. Germline V gene sequence: CDR1 LNHDA, CDR2 SQIVND (reference sequence). V gave up 3 bases and J gave up 3 bases, with 12 bases separating them. The CDR3 loop spans 14 amino acids. Here the CDR3 reads CASSIKPTFYEQYF. The CDR3 nucleotides are TGTGCCAGTAGTATTAAACCCACCTTCTACGAGCAGTACTTC.